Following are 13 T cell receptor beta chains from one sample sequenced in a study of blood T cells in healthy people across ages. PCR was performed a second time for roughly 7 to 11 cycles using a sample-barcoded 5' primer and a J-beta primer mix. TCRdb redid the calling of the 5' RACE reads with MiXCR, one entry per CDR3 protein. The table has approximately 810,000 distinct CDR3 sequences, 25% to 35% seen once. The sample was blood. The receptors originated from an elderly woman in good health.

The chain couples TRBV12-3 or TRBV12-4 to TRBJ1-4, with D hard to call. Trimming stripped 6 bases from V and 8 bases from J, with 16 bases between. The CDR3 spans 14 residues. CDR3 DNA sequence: TGTGCCAGCAGACCATCGGCGGGTTGGGAAAAACTGTTTTTT. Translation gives CASRPSAGWEKLFF.

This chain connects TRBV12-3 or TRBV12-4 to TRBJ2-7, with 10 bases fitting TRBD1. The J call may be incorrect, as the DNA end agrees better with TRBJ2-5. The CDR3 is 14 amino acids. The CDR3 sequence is CASSLTGQGETQYF. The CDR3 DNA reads TGTGCCAGCAGTTTGACGGGACAGGGGGAGACCCAGTACTTC.

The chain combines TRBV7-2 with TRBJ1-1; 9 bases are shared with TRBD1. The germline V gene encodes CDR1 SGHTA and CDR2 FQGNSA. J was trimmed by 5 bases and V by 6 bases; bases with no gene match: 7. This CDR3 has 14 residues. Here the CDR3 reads CASSIVGTGTEAFF. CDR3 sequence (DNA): TGTGCCAGCAGTATAGTGGGGACAGGGACTGAAGCTTTCTTT.

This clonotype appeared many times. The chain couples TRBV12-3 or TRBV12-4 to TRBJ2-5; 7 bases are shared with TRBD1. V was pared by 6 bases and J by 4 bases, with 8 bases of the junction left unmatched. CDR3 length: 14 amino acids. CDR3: CASSPATGRETQYF. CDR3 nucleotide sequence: TGTGCCAGCAGCCCAGCGACAGGGAGAGAGACCCAGTACTTC.

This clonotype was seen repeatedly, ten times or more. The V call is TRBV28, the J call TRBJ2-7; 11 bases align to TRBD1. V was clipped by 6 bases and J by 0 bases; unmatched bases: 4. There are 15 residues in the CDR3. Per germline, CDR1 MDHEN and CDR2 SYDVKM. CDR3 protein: CASRVGTGGSYEQYF. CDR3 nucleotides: TGTGCCAGCAGGGTCGGGACAGGGGGCTCCTACGAGCAGTACTTC.

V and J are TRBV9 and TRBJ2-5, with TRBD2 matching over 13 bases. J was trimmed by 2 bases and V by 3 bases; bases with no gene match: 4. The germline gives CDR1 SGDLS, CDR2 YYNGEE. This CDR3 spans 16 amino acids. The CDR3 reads CASSALLAGGQETQYF. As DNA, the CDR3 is TGTGCCAGCAGCGCCCTACTAGCGGGGGGGCAAGAGACCCAGTACTTC.

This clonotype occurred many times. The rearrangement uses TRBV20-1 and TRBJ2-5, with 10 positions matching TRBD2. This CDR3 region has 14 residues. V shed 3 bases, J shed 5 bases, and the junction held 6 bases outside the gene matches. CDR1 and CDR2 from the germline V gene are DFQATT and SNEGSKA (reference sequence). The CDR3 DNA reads TGCAGTGCTAGGAGTAGCGGGGGGCGGGAGACCCAGTACTTC. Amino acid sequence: CSARSSGGRETQYF.

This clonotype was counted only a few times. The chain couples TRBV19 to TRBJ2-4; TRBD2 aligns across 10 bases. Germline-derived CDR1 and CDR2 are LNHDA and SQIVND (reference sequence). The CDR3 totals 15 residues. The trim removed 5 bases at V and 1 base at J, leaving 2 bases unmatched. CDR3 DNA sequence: TGTGCCAGTAGTGCGACTAGCGGGGCCAAAAACATTCAGTACTTC. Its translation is CASSATSGAKNIQYF.

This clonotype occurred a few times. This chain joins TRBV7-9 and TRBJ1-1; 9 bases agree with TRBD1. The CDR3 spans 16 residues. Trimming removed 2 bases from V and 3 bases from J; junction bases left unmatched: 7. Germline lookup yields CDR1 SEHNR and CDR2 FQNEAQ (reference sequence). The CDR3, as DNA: TGTGCCAGCAGCTTATCGGGAACAGGGGGCTACACTGAAGCTTTCTTT. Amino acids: CASSLSGTGGYTEAFF.

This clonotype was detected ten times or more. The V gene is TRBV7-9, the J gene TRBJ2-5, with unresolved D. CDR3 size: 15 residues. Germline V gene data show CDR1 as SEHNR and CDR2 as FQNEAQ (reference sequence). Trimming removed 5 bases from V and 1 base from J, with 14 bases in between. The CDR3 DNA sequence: TGTGCCAGCAGCCTAATGGGTAGCATCCAAGAGACCCAGTACTTC. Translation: CASSLMGSIQETQYF.

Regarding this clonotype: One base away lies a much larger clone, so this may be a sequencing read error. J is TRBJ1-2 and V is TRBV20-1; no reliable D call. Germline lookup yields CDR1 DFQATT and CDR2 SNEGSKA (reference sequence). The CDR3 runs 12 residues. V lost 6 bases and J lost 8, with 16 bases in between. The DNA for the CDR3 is TGCAGTGCGGGCGGGGTAGGAGTCGGCTACACCTTC. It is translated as CSAGGVGVGYTF.

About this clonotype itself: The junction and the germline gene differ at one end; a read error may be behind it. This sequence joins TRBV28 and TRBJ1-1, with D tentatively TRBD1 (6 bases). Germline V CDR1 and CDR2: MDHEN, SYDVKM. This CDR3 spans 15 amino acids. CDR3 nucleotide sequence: TGTGCCAGCACCCGCAAAGGGTACAGGGACACTGAAGATTTCTTT. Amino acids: CASTRKGYRDTEDFF.

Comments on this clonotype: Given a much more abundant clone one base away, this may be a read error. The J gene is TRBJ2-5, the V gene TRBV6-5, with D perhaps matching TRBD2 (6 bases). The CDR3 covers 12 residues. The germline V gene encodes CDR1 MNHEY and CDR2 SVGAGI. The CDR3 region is CVSRSPPGEQYF. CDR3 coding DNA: TGTGTCAGCAGATCCCCACCGGGGGAGCAGTACTTC.